Below, 31 T cell receptor beta chains from the same sample are listed, as sequenced in a study of identical twins (TCRdb year 2016). To prepare the library, 5' RACE was applied. The instrument given in TCRdb is Illumina HiSeq 2000. TCRdb reworked the public reads: Q25 trimming with fastp, MiXCR clone assembly, productive beta chains retained. Rows matching on CDR3 protein sequence are summarized as one entry with the most common DNA and genes. This sample is represented by some 300,000 distinct CDR3 sequences; approximately 13% of them were singletons. The top ten constitute around 7.8% of the sample. This sample also belongs to another study, concerning yellow fever vaccine responses in identical twins.

The material sequenced was CD8+ T cells sorted from blood. These receptor sequences come from a woman aged 18-30 years in good health.

This clonotype was detected a few times. The CDR3 spells CASSFMGAFGAEAFF. In DNA, the CDR3 is TGTGCCAGCAGCTTCATGGGAGCTTTTGGGGCTGAAGCTTTCTTT. The J gene is TRBJ1-1, the V gene TRBV7-8; D ambiguous. Trimming pared 3 bases from V and 6 bases from J, leaving 17 bases between. The CDR3 has 15 residues. CDR1 SGHVS and CDR2 FQNEAQ come from the germline V gene.

This clonotype has at least ten counts. This rearrangement joins TRBV9 to TRBJ1-2; 8 bases align to TRBD1. V lost 4 bases and J lost 5; bases outside the gene matches: 13. Germline loops: CDR1 SGDLS, CDR2 YYNGEE. CDR3 length: 16 amino acids. The CDR3 is CASSKKAQGALYGYTF. Here the CDR3 DNA reads TGTGCCAGCAGCAAAAAGGCCCAGGGGGCTCTTTATGGCTACACCTTC.

The chain has TRBV4-1 and TRBJ2-7; 7 bases align to TRBD2. V dropped 4 bases and J dropped 5; count of bases not matched to a gene: 11. CDR1 is MGHRA and CDR2 is YSYEKL in the germline V gene. The CDR3 runs 15 residues. CDR3 amino acids: CASSPRTSDIHEQYF. The CDR3 DNA sequence: TGCGCCAGCAGCCCTAGGACTAGTGATATACACGAGCAGTACTTC.

This clonotype was counted a few times. The genes are TRBV4-1 and TRBJ2-1; TRBD2 matches at 14 bases. The V gene end was trimmed by 1 base and the J gene end by 2 bases; junction bases not matched to a gene: 4. CDR1 and CDR2 (germline): MGHRA, YSYEKL. The CDR3 runs to 18 residues. CDR3 DNA sequence: TGCGCCAGCAGCCAAGGACTAGCGGGAGGGATAGCCTACAATGAGCAGTTCTTC. Translating it yields CASSQGLAGGIAYNEQFF.

This clonotype has just a few counts. The rearrangement links TRBV7-9 to TRBJ1-1; TRBD1 aligns across 11 bases. Germline lookup yields CDR1 SEHNR and CDR2 FQNEAQ (reference sequence). There are 15 residues in the CDR3. Trimming cost V 5 bases and J 5 bases; bases outside gene matches: 7. The CDR3 loop is CASSRTGGRVTEAFF. CDR3 in DNA: TGTGCCAGCAGCCGGACAGGGGGCAGGGTAACTGAAGCTTTCTTT.

This clonotype was recorded a few times. The V call is TRBV6-1, the J call TRBJ2-2; TRBD1 agrees at 10 bases. Germline V CDR1 and CDR2: MNHNS, SASEGT. V lost 6 bases to trimming and J lost 0 bases; unmatched junction nucleotides: 4. CDR3 length equals 16 residues. This CDR3 is CASRETGGTNTGELFF. The CDR3 coding sequence is TGTGCCAGCAGGGAGACAGGGGGCACGAACACCGGGGAGCTGTTTTTT.

As concerns this clonotype: This clone may be a read error of a much larger clone one base away. The chain carries TRBV15 and TRBJ2-6; D may be TRBD1 (6 bases). Trimming took off 5 bases at V and 0 bases at J, with 17 bases between the two ends. The germline V gene encodes CDR1 LNHNV and CDR2 YYDKDF (reference sequence). There are 18 residues in the CDR3. The CDR3 DNA follows: TGTGCCACCAGCTACCGGACAGAGAGGAACTCTGGGGCCAACGTCCTGACTTTC. Protein: CATSYRTERNSGANVLTF.

The chain has TRBV12-3 or TRBV12-4 and TRBJ2-5; no firm D call. The V gene lost 6 bases and the J gene lost 1 base, with 15 bases spanning the gap. The CDR3 consists of 15 residues. The CDR3 bases are TGTGCCAGCAGGCCTAGAGGATTAAGCCAAGAGACCCAGTACTTC. It translates to CASRPRGLSQETQYF.

This clonotype was seen more than once but under ten times. The CDR3 is CASSSTGQGSPTEQYF. CDR3 DNA: TGTGCCAGCAGCTCGACCGGACAGGGTTCGCCAACCGAGCAGTACTTC. The chain recombines TRBV11-2 with TRBJ2-7, with 8 bases matching TRBD1. The germline V gene encodes CDR1 SGHAT and CDR2 FQNNGV. Unmatched junction bases numbered 14, after V lost 4 bases and J lost 6 bases. CDR3 length: 16 amino acids. Supplemented by reference TRBV11-2 and TRBJ2-7, the full variable domain reads EAGVAQSPRYKIIEKRQSVAFWCNPISGHATLYWYQQILGQGPKLLIQFQNNGVVDDSQLPKDRFSAERLKGVDSTLKIQPAKLEDSAVYLCASSSTGQGSPTEQYFGPGTRLTVT.

The V call is TRBV3-1, the J call TRBJ2-1, with 8 nucleotides matching TRBD1. There are 14 residues in the CDR3. CDR1 is LGHDT and CDR2 is YNNKEL in the germline V gene (reference sequence). V was clipped by 4 bases and J by 8 bases; unmatched bases: 7. The CDR3 nucleotides are TGTGCCAGCAGCCGGGGGCCAGGGGGCGATGAGCAGTTCTTC. It codes for CASSRGPGGDEQFF.

The J gene is TRBJ1-2, the V gene TRBV11-3, with D tentatively TRBD1 (6 bases). The germline V gene has CDR1 SGHNT and CDR2 YENEEA. The CDR3 length is 14 residues. The V end lost 5 bases, the J end lost 9 bases, and 19 bases lay between the germline ends. CDR3 region: CASSGRVKGDSYTF. CDR3 coding DNA: TGTGCCAGCAGCGGGCGGGTCAAGGGGGATAGCTACACCTTC.

This clonotype was seen many times. The chain couples TRBV5-1 to TRBJ2-1; D is ambiguous. CDR1 and CDR2 (germline): SGHRS, YFSETQ. The CDR3 runs to 13 residues. V lost 2 bases and J 3 bases, leaving 6 bases between the germline ends. The CDR3 here is CASSFEDYNEQFF. The CDR3 region has the DNA TGCGCCAGCAGCTTTGAGGACTACAATGAGCAGTTCTTC. The whole variable domain, filled in from reference TRBV5-1 and TRBJ2-1, reads KAGVTQTPRYLIKTRGQQVTLSCSPISGHRSVSWYQQTPGQGLQFLFEYFSETQRNKGNFPGRFSGRQFSNSRSEMNVSTLELGDSALYLCASSFEDYNEQFFGPGTRLTVL.

This chain joins TRBV6-5 and TRBJ2-1; no definite D call. The CDR3 length is 15 residues. V lost 2 bases and J 4 bases, leaving 12 bases between the germline ends. Germline CDR1 is MNHEY and CDR2 is SVGAGI. The CDR3 coding sequence is TGTGCCAGCAGTTACGCGGCAGGCGTATACAATGAGCAGTTCTTC. Translating gives CASSYAAGVYNEQFF.

This chain uses TRBV10-3 with TRBJ2-7; possible D gene TRBD2, 5 bases. CDR3 size: 16 residues. Germline V gene lookup returns CDR1 ENHRY and CDR2 SYGVKD. The germline V and J ends were trimmed by 3 bases and 1 base, with 16 bases remaining between them. CDR3: CAISDHSSRGSYEQYV. As DNA, the CDR3 is TGTGCCATCAGTGATCACTCTTCGCGAGGGTCCTACGAGCAGTACGTC.

There are a few counts of this clonotype. The chain recombines TRBV29-1 with TRBJ2-1; TRBD2 agrees at 7 bases. The CDR3 totals 14 residues. After removal of 7 bases from V and 0 bases from J, the junction contained 6 bases not matched to a gene. Germline-derived CDR1 and CDR2 are SQVTM and ANQGSEA. CDR3 sequence: CSGGRAGSYNEQFF. In DNA, the CDR3 is TGCAGCGGAGGGAGGGCAGGCTCCTACAATGAGCAGTTCTTC.

This clonotype was picked up many times. CDR3 region: CASSLGGPSYEQYF. CDR3 DNA sequence: TGTGCCAGCAGCTTGGGGGGTCCCTCCTACGAGCAGTACTTC. The chain is built from TRBV7-8 and TRBJ2-7; the D gene is possibly TRBD2 (6 bases). The V gene's germline CDR1 is SGHVS and CDR2 FQNEAQ. The CDR3 length is 14 residues. V lost 3 bases to trimming and J lost 0 bases, with 9 bases between them.

V usage is TRBV6-5 and J usage is TRBJ2-2; D is ambiguous. CDR3 length: 14 amino acids. Germline assignment: CDR1 MNHEY and CDR2 SVGAGI. The V end was cut by 2 bases, the J end by 7 bases, with 11 bases between. The CDR3 sequence: CASSYDDMNGELFF. In nucleotides, the CDR3 is TGTGCCAGCAGTTACGACGATATGAACGGGGAGCTGTTTTTT.

This clonotype has just a few counts. The chain links TRBV20-1 to TRBJ2-3, with 7 nucleotides matching TRBD2. V dropped 6 bases and J dropped 6; count of bases not matched to a gene: 15. This CDR3 has 15 amino acids. Germline V CDR1 and CDR2: DFQATT, SNEGSKA (reference sequence). CDR3 protein: CSARGLESVRDTQYF. The CDR3 DNA sequence: TGCAGTGCCCGCGGACTAGAATCAGTTCGTGATACGCAGTATTTT.

The chain is built from TRBV7-3 and TRBJ2-3; D is unresolved. With 5 bases removed from V and 1 base from J, the gap between germline ends came to 13 bases. The V gene's germline CDR1 is SGHTA and CDR2 FQGTGA. This CDR3 has 15 amino acids. CDR3 nucleotide sequence: TGTGCCAGCAGCCAAATCTATGAGGGCACAGATACGCAGTATTTT. Its protein is CASSQIYEGTDTQYF.

This clonotype appeared a few times. The V gene is TRBV5-6, the J gene TRBJ2-2; the D is unclear. Between the trimmed V and J ends, which lost 4 bases and 4 bases, there was a span of 8 bases. From germline, CDR1 is SGHDT and CDR2 YYEEEE. CDR3 length equals 13 residues. The CDR3 here is CASSPLFTGELFF. The CDR3 nucleotides are TGTGCCAGCAGCCCCTTGTTCACCGGGGAGCTGTTTTTT.

Only a few counts were recorded for this clonotype. The chain recombines TRBV5-6 with TRBJ2-4; 9 bases fit TRBD1. The CDR3 is 16 residues long. Germline V gene data show CDR1 as SGHDT and CDR2 as YYEEEE. With 4 bases clipped from V and 0 bases from J, the junction kept 5 bases outside the gene matches. CDR3 loop: CASSPGQGVAKNIQYF. The CDR3 DNA follows: TGTGCCAGCAGCCCGGGACAGGGTGTAGCCAAAAACATTCAGTACTTC. Combining the CDR3 with reference TRBV5-6 and TRBJ2-4 gives the whole variable domain DAGVTQSPTHLIKTRGQQVTLRCSPKSGHDTVSWYQQALGQGPQFIFQYYEEEERQRGNFPDRFSGHQFPNYSSELNVNALLLGDSALYLCASSPGQGVAKNIQYFGAGTRLSVL.

Many counts were recorded for this clonotype. The chain is built from TRBV12-3 or TRBV12-4 and TRBJ2-2; TRBD1 aligns across 8 bases. The CDR3 extends over 15 amino acids. The trim removed 7 bases at V and 4 bases at J, leaving 8 bases unmatched. DNA of the CDR3: TGTGCCAGCATCTCTCAGGGGGCGGGCACCGGGGAGCTGTTTTTT. Its protein product is CASISQGAGTGELFF.

This clonotype turned up a few times. The chain's CDR3 is CASSVGGSSDTQYF. As DNA, the CDR3 is TGTGCCAGCAGTGTCGGGGGGTCCTCAGATACGCAGTATTTT. The chain uses TRBV6-4 and TRBJ2-3; 7 positions match TRBD2. Germline V lookup: CDR1 MRHNA, CDR2 SNTAGT. Germline trimming cut 4 bases from V and 4 bases from J; bases unmatched to any gene: 5. There are 14 residues in the CDR3.

The chain carries TRBV5-1 and TRBJ2-7; 16 positions agree with TRBD2. Germline V gives CDR1 SGHRS, CDR2 YFSETQ. The CDR3 spans 19 residues. J was trimmed by 3 bases and V by 4 bases; bases with no gene match: 13. The CDR3, as DNA: TGCGCCAGCAGCCCATCGGGACTAGCGGGAGGGCCTATTCTCTACGAGCAGTACTTC. Its protein product is CASSPSGLAGGPILYEQYF.

This clonotype came up a few times. The J gene is TRBJ2-7, the V gene TRBV28, with D possibly TRBD1 on 6 matching bases. V lost 4 bases, J lost 7 bases, and 17 bases lay in between. In germline, CDR1 is MDHEN, CDR2 SYDVKM. The CDR3 sequence is 14 residues long. The CDR3 region has the DNA TGTGCCAGCAGTTCCGGTCTAGGGGGTGAGGAGCAGTACGTC. This gives the protein CASSSGLGGEEQYV.

This clonotype was recorded a few times. The chain couples TRBV10-1 to TRBJ2-1, with D possibly being TRBD2 (6 bases). The CDR3 is 15 residues long. CDR1 is WNHNN, CDR2 SYGVQD, per germline (reference sequence). Trimming left V 0 bases short and J 4 bases short, with 10 bases between. The CDR3 DNA follows: TGCGCCAGCAGTGAGTCGCCGGGGGAGTACAATGAGCAGTTCTTC. It is translated as CASSESPGEYNEQFF.

This clonotype has just a few counts. This chain joins TRBV27 and TRBJ2-1; TRBD2 matches 8 bases. After removal of 6 bases from V and 6 bases from J, the junction contained 7 bases not matched to a gene. The CDR3 sequence is 14 residues long. Germline assignment: CDR1 MNHEY and CDR2 SMNVEV (reference sequence). The CDR3 DNA reads TGTGCCAGCAGGCCGTCCGGGGGGGGCAATGAGCAGTTCTTC. Residues: CASRPSGGGNEQFF.

In this sample, this clonotype turned up a few times. This chain uses TRBV7-9 with TRBJ1-6; the D is unclear. Germline loops: CDR1 SEHNR, CDR2 FQNEAQ (reference sequence). CDR3 length: 16 amino acids. Deletions cut 1 base from V and 2 bases from J, with 9 bases between. The CDR3, as DNA: TGTGCCAGCAGCTTAGAAGGGAGGACCTATAATTCACCCCTCCACTTT. It codes for CASSLEGRTYNSPLHF.

This clonotype appeared many times. As DNA, the CDR3 is TGTGCCACCAGCATCCGGGACAACGTTTTTGAGCAGTACTTC. Protein: CATSIRDNVFEQYF. V gene TRBV15 combines with J gene TRBJ2-7; perhaps TRBD1 as D (6 bases). Trimming removed 4 bases at V and 7 bases at J, with 17 bases between. The CDR3 runs 14 residues. Germline CDR1 LNHNV, CDR2 YYDKDF (reference sequence).

There are a few counts of this clonotype. The V and J genes are TRBV2 and TRBJ2-4; 9 nucleotides match TRBD2. With 4 bases clipped from V and 9 bases from J, the junction kept 7 bases outside the gene matches. The CDR3 loop spans 14 amino acids. Germline values: CDR1 SNHLY, CDR2 FYNNEI. CDR3 sequence (DNA): TGTGCCAGCAGTGTAGCTAGCGGGGAGGGCATTCAGTACTTC. It encodes CASSVASGEGIQYF.

The CDR3 DNA reads TGCGCCAGCAGCTCCTGGGGCGGGAGTAATGAGCAGTTCTTC. This codes for CASSSWGGSNEQFF. The rearrangement joins TRBV5-1 to TRBJ2-1; 7 bases are shared with TRBD2. Trimming at V came to 3 bases and at J to 7 bases, leaving 7 bases not matched to a gene. The CDR3 is made up of 14 amino acids. Germline CDR1 is SGHRS and CDR2 is YFSETQ.